The 27 T cell receptor beta chains given below trace back to one sample, sequenced in a study of blood T cell repertoires in COVID-19. Assay used: immunoSEQ multiplex PCR; TCRdb lists only in-frame clones, some missing. Among 110,000 or so clones, roughly 88% were seen once, and the ten largest hold roughly 8.1%. Specimen: peripheral blood. The receptors stem from a woman between 65 and 79 years old who had recovered from COVID-19.

This clone has just one count. The V gene is TRBV27, the J gene TRBJ2-7; 12 positions agree with TRBD2. After removal of 4 bases from V and 4 bases from J, the junction contained 11 bases not matched to a gene. This CDR3 region has 17 residues. Per the germline V gene, CDR1 is MNHEY and CDR2 is SMNVEV (reference sequence). The CDR3: CASSSGLAGRRVYEQYF. The CDR3 DNA follows: TGTGCCAGCAGTTCAGGACTAGCGGGGAGGAGGGTTTACGAGCAGTACTTC.

The chain combines TRBV6-5 with TRBJ2-5; a weak D match, TRBD2 (6 bases). V was clipped by 2 bases and J by 6 bases, with 13 bases between them. CDR3 length equals 14 residues. The germline gives CDR1 MNHEY, CDR2 SVGAGI. CDR3 nucleotide sequence: TGTGCCAGCAGTTACGGGAGGAATTTGAAGACCCAGTACTTC. Protein: CASSYGRNLKTQYF.

The chain couples TRBV20-1 to TRBJ2-7; 10 nucleotides line up with TRBD2. CDR3 length: 14 amino acids. The ends lost 3 bases at V and 4 bases at J; junction bases unmatched: 6. Per germline, CDR1 DFQATT and CDR2 SNEGSKA (reference sequence). The CDR3 is CSASGLAGDYEQYF. In nucleotides, the CDR3 is TGCAGTGCTAGTGGGCTAGCGGGGGATTACGAGCAGTACTTC.

This clone was detected only a few times. This chain links TRBV3-1 (or the pseudogene TRBV3-2) with TRBJ1-1; tentatively, D is TRBD1 (6 bases). The germline gives CDR1 LGHDT, CDR2 YNNKEL (reference sequence). There are 13 residues in the CDR3. V was trimmed by 8 bases and J by 4 bases, leaving 14 bases between them. CDR3 nucleotide sequence: TGTGCCAGCGGACTTCAGGGGATCACTGAAGCTTTCTTT. Its protein product is CASGLQGITEAFF.

The genes are TRBV5-1 and TRBJ2-7, with TRBD1 as a possible D gene (7 bases). V was cut by 4 bases and J by 3 bases, with 14 bases left in between. This CDR3 region has 14 residues. CDR1 SGHRS and CDR2 YFSETQ come from the germline V gene. CDR3 nucleotide sequence: TGCGCCAGCAGCCATAGACAGGGACTCTACGAGCAGTACTTC. Translated, it gives CASSHRQGLYEQYF.

The chain is built from TRBV5-1 and TRBJ2-7, with 7 nucleotides matching TRBD1. J lost 2 bases, V lost 0 bases, and 2 bases had no gene match. In germline, CDR1 is SGHRS, CDR2 YFSETQ. This CDR3 is built from 14 residues. The CDR3 here is CASSLVGGPYEQYF. The CDR3 DNA follows: TGCGCCAGCAGCTTGGTAGGGGGCCCCTACGAGCAGTACTTC.

This clone was counted only a few times. This chain joins TRBV5-4 and TRBJ2-7; D remains unclear. The CDR3 contains 14 residues. Germline values: CDR1 SGHNT, CDR2 YYREEE (reference sequence). V was shortened by 3 bases and J by 6 bases, with 16 bases between the two germline ends. CDR3 sequence: CASSSPVGPGEQYF. The CDR3 nucleotides read TGTGCCAGCAGCTCGCCGGTTGGGCCCGGCGAGCAGTACTTC.

The rearrangement joins TRBV11-1 to TRBJ2-1, with 8 bases aligning to TRBD2. CDR1 and CDR2 (germline): SGHAT, FQDESV (reference sequence). This CDR3 comprises 16 residues. The V gene end was trimmed by 1 base and the J gene end by 10 bases; junction bases not matched to a gene: 12. Here the CDR3 DNA reads TGTGCCAGCAGCTTAGTTGTCGGGGGGGCCTACGAAGAGCAGTTCTTC. This sequence encodes CASSLVVGGAYEEQFF.

The J gene is TRBJ2-3, the V gene TRBV5-5, with 10 bases identical to TRBD1. The germline V gene encodes CDR1 SGHKS and CDR2 YYEKEE (reference sequence). V was clipped by 0 bases and J by 5 bases; unmatched bases: 3. The CDR3 loop spans 15 amino acids. The CDR3 loop reads CASSLVGQGRDTQYF. DNA of the CDR3: TGTGCCAGCAGCTTGGTGGGACAGGGGAGAGATACGCAGTATTTT.

The genes are TRBV19 and TRBJ2-7; D not resolved. The V end lost 5 bases, the J end lost 0 bases, and 11 bases lay between the germline ends. Germline V gene data show CDR1 as LNHDA and CDR2 as SQIVND (reference sequence). The CDR3 is 14 amino acids. The CDR3 DNA reads as TGTGCCAGTAGTGCCGCAGGAAGCTCCTACGAGCAGTACTTC. It codes for CASSAAGSSYEQYF.

The chain joins TRBV28 to TRBJ1-5; no firm D call. CDR1 is MDHEN, CDR2 SYDVKM, per germline. The CDR3 runs to 15 residues. Trimming took 2 bases from V and 6 from J, leaving 14 bases between them. The CDR3 DNA reads as TGTGCCAGCAGTTTAAGCGCAGGAGGACGTCAGCCCCAGCATTTT. Protein: CASSLSAGGRQPQHF.

The rearrangement links TRBV24-1 to TRBJ2-7, with no clear D. The germline gives CDR1 KGHDR, CDR2 SFDVKD. The V and J ends lost 10 bases and 5 bases respectively, with 14 bases between them. The CDR3 is 12 residues long. The DNA of the CDR3 is TGTGCCACAAGCGAAGAAGGTAACGAGCAGTACTTC. This encodes CATSEEGNEQYF.

The CDR3 DNA sequence: TGTGCCAGCAGTTCCCTGGCCAGGATATTGGAAAAACTGTTTTTT. It yields the protein CASSSLARILEKLFF. The chain employs TRBV2 and TRBJ1-4; D gene uncertain. V was shortened by 5 bases and J by 8 bases, with 18 bases between the two germline ends. The CDR3 is 15 residues long. CDR1 is SNHLY, CDR2 FYNNEI, per germline.

This chain uses TRBV2 with TRBJ2-1; D is possibly TRBD2 (7 bases). The CDR3 runs to 13 residues. Germline V gene data show CDR1 as SNHLY and CDR2 as FYNNEI. V lost 8 bases to trimming and J lost 2 bases, with 10 bases between them. CDR3 in amino acids: CASWGGPYNEQFF. DNA for the CDR3: TGTGCCAGCTGGGGGGGCCCCTACAATGAGCAGTTCTTC.

The V gene is TRBV5-6, the J gene TRBJ2-3; 11 bases align to TRBD2. The CDR3 contains 16 residues. V lost 4 bases and J lost 1; bases outside the gene matches: 5. Germline-derived CDR1 and CDR2 are SGHDT and YYEEEE. CDR3 DNA: TGTGCCAGCAGCCCGGGACTAGCGGTTCGCACAGATACGCAGTATTTT. It encodes CASSPGLAVRTDTQYF.

The rearrangement uses TRBV5-8 and TRBJ1-5; 8 bases map to TRBD1. The CDR3 contains 16 residues. CDR1 is SGHTS, CDR2 YDEGEE, per germline. Trimming removed 0 bases from V and 6 bases from J; junction bases left unmatched: 8. CDR3 amino acids: CASSLEARGRFQPQHF. In DNA, the CDR3 is TGTGCCAGCAGCTTGGAGGCCAGGGGGCGGTTTCAGCCCCAGCATTTT.

The chain couples TRBV5-8 to TRBJ1-3, with D uncertain. Germline V gives CDR1 SGHTS, CDR2 YDEGEE. V lost 2 bases and J 2 bases, leaving 11 bases between the germline ends. This CDR3 contains 15 residues. CDR3 region: CASSFPGYTGNTIYF. In nucleotides, the CDR3 is TGTGCCAGCAGCTTCCCGGGGTATACTGGAAACACCATATATTTT.

This clone was detected a few times. The chain links TRBV5-1 to TRBJ1-4; TRBD1 agrees at 7 bases. With V trimmed by 2 bases and J by 3 bases, 1 base remained unmatched. Germline V lookup: CDR1 SGHRS, CDR2 YFSETQ. This CDR3 region has 14 residues. The CDR3 here is CASSLQGSNEKLFF. The CDR3 DNA sequence: TGCGCCAGCAGCTTACAGGGGTCTAATGAAAAACTGTTTTTT.

V and J are TRBV3-1 (or the pseudogene TRBV3-2) and TRBJ2-1; 10 bases map to TRBD2. The CDR3 is 16 residues long. CDR1 and CDR2 from the germline V gene are LGHDT and YNNKEL (reference sequence). V was pared by 5 bases and J by 4 bases, with 8 bases of the junction left unmatched. The CDR3 DNA reads TGTGCCAGCAGCGCAATTCTAGCGGGAGCTTACAATGAGCAGTTCTTC. Protein sequence: CASSAILAGAYNEQFF.

V usage is TRBV5-1 and J usage is TRBJ2-3, with 11 bases fitting TRBD2. CDR3 length: 14 residues. CDR1 is SGHRS, CDR2 YFSETQ, per germline. The trim removed 7 bases at V and 3 bases at J, leaving 4 bases unmatched. The DNA for the CDR3 is TGCGCCAGCGCGACTAGCGGGATTACAGATACGCAGTATTTT. It encodes CASATSGITDTQYF.

The CDR3 protein is CASSGTIETQYF. CDR3 sequence (DNA): TGTGCCAGCAGTGGGACTATCGAGACCCAGTACTTC. This chain links TRBV25-1 with TRBJ2-5; tentative D call: TRBD2 (6 bases). The CDR3 has 12 residues. V was cut by 4 bases and J by 5 bases, with 8 bases left in between. Germline CDR1 MGHDK, CDR2 SYGVNS.

V is TRBV5-6 and J is TRBJ1-4; 12 bases are a match to TRBD1. The J segment lost 8 bases and the V segment lost 7 bases, leaving 6 bases of the junction unmatched. This CDR3 has 14 residues. Germline values: CDR1 SGHDT, CDR2 YYEEEE. The CDR3 loop is CASGTGGAGEKLFF. CDR3 bases: TGTGCCAGCGGGACAGGGGGCGCGGGGGAAAAACTGTTTTTT. Complete variable domain (other parts from reference TRBV5-6 and TRBJ1-4): DAGVTQSPTHLIKTRGQQVTLRCSPKSGHDTVSWYQQALGQGPQFIFQYYEEEERQRGNFPDRFSGHQFPNYSSELNVNALLLGDSALYLCASGTGGAGEKLFFGSGTQLSVL.

The chain employs TRBV5-6 and TRBJ2-5, with 9 bases matching TRBD1. Trimming at V came to 0 bases and at J to 5 bases, leaving 14 bases not matched to a gene. This CDR3 has 18 amino acids. Germline CDR1 reads SGHDT; CDR2 reads YYEEEE. In nucleotides, the CDR3 is TGTGCCAGCAGCTTGGCGACGGGAATACAGGGGGCGAGGGAGACCCAGTACTTC. Its protein is CASSLATGIQGARETQYF.

This clone showed up just a few times. This chain joins TRBV27 and TRBJ1-3; 8 bases match TRBD1. V was clipped by 5 bases and J by 6 bases; unmatched bases: 6. Germline CDR1 reads MNHEY; CDR2 reads SMNVEV (reference sequence). The CDR3 contains 14 residues. The CDR3 DNA sequence: TGTGCCAGCAGTCCTGCAGGGGGCCTAAACACCATATATTTT. Protein product: CASSPAGGLNTIYF.

V usage is TRBV4-3 and J usage is TRBJ2-4; 7 bases are a match to TRBD1. J lost 7 bases, V lost 1 base, and 7 bases had no gene match. The CDR3 length is 15 residues. CDR1 and CDR2 (germline): LGHNA, YSLEER. The chain's CDR3 is CASSQAPDRVNIQYF. The CDR3 nucleotides read TGCGCCAGCAGCCAAGCTCCCGACAGGGTTAACATTCAGTACTTC.

V gene TRBV13 combines with J gene TRBJ1-2; maybe TRBD1 (5 bases). The V and J ends lost 5 bases and 4 bases respectively, with 11 bases between them. Germline V gene sequence: CDR1 PRHDT, CDR2 FYEKMQ (reference sequence). The CDR3 has 13 residues. CDR3 sequence (DNA): TGTGCCAGCAGCCTTACAGGTGCCTATGGCTACACCTTC. It encodes CASSLTGAYGYTF.

The rearrangement uses TRBV18 and TRBJ1-5; no firm D call. This CDR3 contains 11 residues. V was pared by 5 bases and J by 9 bases, with 8 bases between. The germline CDR1 and CDR2 sequences are KGHSH and LQKENI. CDR3 sequence: CASSSGGPQHF. CDR3 coding DNA: TGTGCCAGCTCATCTGGCGGGCCCCAGCATTTT.